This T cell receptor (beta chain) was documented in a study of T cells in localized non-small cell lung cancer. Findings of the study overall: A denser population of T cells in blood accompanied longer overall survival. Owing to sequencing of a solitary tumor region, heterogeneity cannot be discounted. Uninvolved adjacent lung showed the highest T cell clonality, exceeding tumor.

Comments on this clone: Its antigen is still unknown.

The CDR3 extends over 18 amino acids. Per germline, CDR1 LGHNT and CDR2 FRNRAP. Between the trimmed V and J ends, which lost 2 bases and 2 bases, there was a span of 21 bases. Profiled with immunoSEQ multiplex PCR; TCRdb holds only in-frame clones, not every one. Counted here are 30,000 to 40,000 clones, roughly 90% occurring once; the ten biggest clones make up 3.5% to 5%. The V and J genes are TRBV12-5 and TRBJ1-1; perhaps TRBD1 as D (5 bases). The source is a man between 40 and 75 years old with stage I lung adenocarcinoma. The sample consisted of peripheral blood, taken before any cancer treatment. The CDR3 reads CASGLTTIRAQANTEAFF. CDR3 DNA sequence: TGTGCTAGTGGTTTGACCACCATCAGGGCTCAGGCTAACACTGAAGCTTTCTTT.